A single sample gave rise to the 10 T cell receptor beta chains below, sequenced in a study of T cell repertoires in aging, cancer and after chemotherapy. Amplification of TCR beta used genomic DNA extracted from peripheral blood. Multiplex touch-down PCR with TRB-A/B primers amplified rearranged V-D-J TRB sequences. TCRdb re-derived calls from the multiplex PCR reads in MiXCR, one entry per CDR3 protein. This table has approximately 1,100 distinct CDR3 sequences, 29% appearing once. Sequencing was done on a sample of blood. The source of these receptors is a human donor with a solid tumor.

The chain combines TRBV30 with TRBJ2-7; 7 bases are a match to TRBD2. Looked up from germline, CDR1 is GTSNPN and CDR2 is SVGIG (reference sequence). There are 15 residues in the CDR3. The V segment lost 6 bases and the J segment 4 bases; nucleotides outside the gene matches: 15. CDR3 in amino acids: CACLTRGSGSYEQYF. The CDR3 region has the DNA TGTGCCTGCCTAACGCGGGGGAGTGGCTCGTACGAGCAGTACTTC.

This clonotype is deemed medium-sized. The V gene is TRBV20-1, the J gene TRBJ2-7; TRBD2 agrees at 7 bases. In germline, CDR1 is DFQATT, CDR2 SNEGSKA (reference sequence). V lost 0 bases and J lost 0; bases outside the gene matches: 5. The CDR3 loop spans 15 amino acids. The CDR3 spells CSARDPGGSSYEQYF. The CDR3 DNA sequence: TGCAGTGCTAGAGATCCGGGCGGGAGCTCCTACGAGCAGTACTTC.

The chain is built from TRBV28 and TRBJ2-7, with D perhaps matching TRBD1 or TRBD2 (5 bases each). Trimming removed 7 bases from V and 5 bases from J, with 24 bases in between. This CDR3 has 16 amino acids. The germline CDR1 and CDR2 sequences are MDHEN and SYDVKM. CDR3 residues: CASIGLGTRRVNEQYF. The CDR3, as DNA: TGTGCCAGCATCGGGCTAGGGACCAGGAGAGTAAACGAGCAGTACTTC.

This clonotype is deemed large. CDR3 region: CASSPRTASGYTF. CDR3 coding DNA: TGTGCCAGCTCACCCAGGACTGCCAGTGGCTACACCTTC. This chain joins TRBV18 and TRBJ1-2; no firm D call. Deletions cut 3 bases from V and 7 bases from J, with 12 bases between. Germline V CDR1 and CDR2: KGHSH, LQKENI. The CDR3 has 13 amino acids.

This clonotype came up a few times. V is TRBV28 and J is TRBJ1-4; D not certain. The CDR3 is made up of 14 amino acids. Trimming took off 7 bases at V and 8 bases at J, with 17 bases between the two ends. Per germline, CDR1 MDHEN and CDR2 SYDVKM. In nucleotides, the CDR3 is TGTGCCAGCAAGCCACCAGAGAGATCAGAAAAACTGTTTTTT. It is translated as CASKPPERSEKLFF.

This clonotype was seen a single time. This chain uses TRBV20-1 with TRBJ1-2; 9 bases align to TRBD1. Per the germline V gene, CDR1 is DFQATT and CDR2 is SNEGSKA (reference sequence). V lost 3 bases and J lost 8; bases outside the gene matches: 7. This CDR3 is built from 13 residues. In DNA form, the CDR3 reads TGCAGTGCTAGTCCTGGGACAGGGACCGGCTACACCTTC. Its translation: CSASPGTGTGYTF.

Relative to its sample, this clonotype is large. CDR3 sequence: CASSPRTGRSEAFF. CDR3 coding DNA: TGTGCCAGCAGCCCCAGGACAGGGCGGTCTGAAGCTTTCTTT. This chain links TRBV7-6 with TRBJ1-1; 8 nucleotides match TRBD1. The CDR3 is 14 amino acids. Germline loops: CDR1 SGHVS, CDR2 FNYEAQ. Losses at the gene ends were 5 bases for V and 6 bases for J; bases not matched to a gene: 8.

The chain links TRBV6-4 to TRBJ2-1, with 13 bases aligning to TRBD2. CDR1 is MRHNA and CDR2 is SNTAGT in the germline V gene. The CDR3 totals 18 residues. With 3 bases clipped from V and 9 bases from J, the junction kept 14 bases outside the gene matches. CDR3 protein: CASSESLAGGPGLAEQFF. CDR3 coding DNA: TGTGCCAGCAGTGAGTCACTAGCGGGAGGGCCTGGATTAGCTGAGCAGTTCTTC.

This clonotype ranks as medium-sized. The gene calls are TRBV27 and TRBJ2-7; D might be TRBD2 (6 bases). From germline, CDR1 is MNHEY and CDR2 SMNVEV (reference sequence). Trimming took 4 bases from V and 6 from J, leaving 13 bases between them. This CDR3 comprises 13 residues. This CDR3 reads CASSWGGASEQYF. Here the CDR3 DNA reads TGTGCCAGCAGTTGGGGCGGGGCCTCCGAGCAGTACTTC.

This clonotype was seen a few times. The J gene is TRBJ2-1, the V gene TRBV7-8, with D tentatively TRBD1 or TRBD2 (5 bases each). The CDR3 extends over 17 amino acids. V was cut by 5 bases and J by 0 bases, with 17 bases left in between. Germline lookup yields CDR1 SGHVS and CDR2 FQNEAQ. The CDR3 nucleotides read TGTGCCAGCAGCCCCTCAGTGGGGGAGAGCTCCTACAATGAGCAGTTCTTC. This gives the protein CASSPSVGESSYNEQFF.